A selection of T cell receptor beta chains follows, all from one sample in a study of technical replicates of blood from a few donors. Clones were read by immunoSEQ multiplex PCR, and TCRdb kept only the in-frame ones, dropping some. The sample carries approximately 64,000 clones, 86% recorded once. Sequencing was carried out using PBMCs. Source of these receptors: a human donor in good health. Some clones in this sample may be carry-over from other donors' samples. CDR3s include the opening cysteine and the closing phenylalanine or tryptophan.

J: TRBJ2-2
V: TRBV7-6
CDR3: CASSRTANTGELFF

J: TRBJ1-1
V: TRBV5-1
CDR3: CASSSGQGLMNTEAFF

J: TRBJ1-6
V: TRBV29-1
CDR3: CSVQVVYNSPLHF

J: TRBJ2-7
V: TRBV10-3
CDR3: CAISEAGHYEQYF

J: TRBJ1-2
V: TRBV7-8
CDR3: CASGPGQGRGNYGYTF

J: TRBJ2-1
V: TRBV15
CDR3: CATSRVSPLEQFF

J: TRBJ2-7
V: TRBV30
CDR3: CAWSPYYRGGSYEQYF

J: TRBJ2-7
V: TRBV4-2
CDR3: CASSQPTGTSGNEQYF

J: TRBJ1-4
V: TRBV7-2
CDR3: CASSSGQTGKEKLFF

J: TRBJ2-1
V: TRBV30
CDR3: CAWERDRSNEQFF

J: TRBJ1-4
V: TRBV7-9
CDR3: CASSLVSTNEKLFF

J: TRBJ1-5
V: TRBV5-6
CDR3: CASSLGQGHQPQHF

J: TRBJ2-2
V: TRBV15
CDR3: CATSRVTGNTGELFF

J: TRBJ1-6
V: TRBV2
CDR3: CASSEQRYNSPLHF

J: TRBJ1-2
V: TRBV6-5
CDR3: CASSLHGTGVYGYTF

J: TRBJ1-2
V: TRBV4-3
CDR3: CASSQGAGTNPRGYTF

J: TRBJ2-2
V: TRBV7-3
CDR3: CASSLRGGSTGELFF

J: TRBJ1-2
V: TRBV29-1
CDR3: CSVFDRTLANYGYTF

J: TRBJ1-4
V: TRBV25-1
CDR3: CASSEAGRGPEKLFF

J: TRBJ2-2
V: TRBV25-1
CDR3: CASSEFGETGELFF

J: TRBJ2-7
V: TRBV11-3
CDR3: CASSRTPADEQYF

J: TRBJ1-3
V: TRBV11-2
CDR3: CASSLGHSGNTIYF